The T cell receptor (beta chain) under discussion was sequenced for a study of PD-L1 blockade in urothelial cancer. As for the study in general: Reported median T cell count for blood samples was 130,000 to 150,000.

Per germline, CDR1 MGHDK and CDR2 SYGVNS. Deletions cut 3 bases from V and 0 bases from J, with 8 bases between. The CDR3 totals 14 residues. Time point in this sample: pretreatment peripheral blood. Using immunoSEQ multiplex PCR, the repertoire was profiled, and TCRdb retains in-frame clones only, with some absent. This table holds around 100,000 clones, around nine tenths found once. This chain joins TRBV25-1 and TRBJ2-5; D is undetermined. Sequenced material: PBMCs, taken around atezolizumab (anti-PD-L1) treatment. This clonotype was sampled from a man in his sixties with urothelial cancer. The chain's CDR3 is CASSDPSYQETQYF. The CDR3 DNA reads TGTGCCAGCAGTGATCCCTCGTACCAAGAGACCCAGTACTTC.